The clone carrying this T cell receptor beta chain was observed many times. The antigen remains unidentified. The time point here: sample taken at primary tumor resection. The data were obtained in a study of spatial heterogeneity in lung cancer. TCRdb re-called the 5' RACE reads through MiXCR, storing one row per CDR3 protein. This table holds 20,000 to 30,000 distinct CDR3 sequences, approximately 9% found once. Findings and caveats of the study: Of the expanded TCRs, ubiquitous and regional counts tracked the counts of ubiquitous and regional nonsynonymous mutations, respectively. Within tumors, counts of expanded alpha and beta TCRs tracked tumor mutation counts.

The sequencing here drew on lung tumor tissue, taken at surgery. The sequence was obtained from a male donor with early-stage non-small cell lung cancer.

The CDR3 region has the DNA TGTGCCAGCAGCTTGGCGACAGGGCCCACAGATACGCAGTATTTT. This gives the protein CASSLATGPTDTQYF. The rearrangement joins TRBV5-4 to TRBJ2-3, with 7 positions matching TRBD1. Trimming cost V 0 bases and J 2 bases; bases outside gene matches: 3. Per the germline V gene, CDR1 is SGHNT and CDR2 is YYREEE (reference sequence). The CDR3 extends over 15 amino acids.